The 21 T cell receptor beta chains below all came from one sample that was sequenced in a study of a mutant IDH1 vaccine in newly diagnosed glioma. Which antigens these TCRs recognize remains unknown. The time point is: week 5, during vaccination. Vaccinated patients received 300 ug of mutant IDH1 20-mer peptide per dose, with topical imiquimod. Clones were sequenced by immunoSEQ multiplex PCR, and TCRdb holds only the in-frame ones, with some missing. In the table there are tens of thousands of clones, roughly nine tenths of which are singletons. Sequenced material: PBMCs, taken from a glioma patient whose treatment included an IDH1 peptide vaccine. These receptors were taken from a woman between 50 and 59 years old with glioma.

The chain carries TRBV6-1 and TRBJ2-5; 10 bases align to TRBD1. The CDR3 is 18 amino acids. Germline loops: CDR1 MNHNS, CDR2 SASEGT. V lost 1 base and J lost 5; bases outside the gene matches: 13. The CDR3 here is CASSEGSTGGMERETQYF. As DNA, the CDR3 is TGTGCCAGCAGTGAAGGATCGACAGGGGGCATGGAACGGGAGACCCAGTACTTC.

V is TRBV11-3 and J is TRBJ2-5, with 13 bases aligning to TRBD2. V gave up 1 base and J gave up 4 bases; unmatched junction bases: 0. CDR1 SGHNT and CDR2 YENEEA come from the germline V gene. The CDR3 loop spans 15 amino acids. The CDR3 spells CASSLGLAGGETQYF. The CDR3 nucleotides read TGTGCCAGCAGCTTAGGACTAGCGGGAGGAGAGACCCAGTACTTC.

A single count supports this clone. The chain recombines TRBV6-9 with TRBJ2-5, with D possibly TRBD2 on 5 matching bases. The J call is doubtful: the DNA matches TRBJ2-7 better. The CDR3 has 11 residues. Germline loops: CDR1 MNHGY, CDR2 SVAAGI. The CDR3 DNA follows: TGTGCCAGCAGCCGAGGGTACGAGCAGTACTTC. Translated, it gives CASSRGYEQYF.

In DNA form, the CDR3 reads TGTGCCATCAGTGGGTTAGGACTAGCCGCGAACACCGGGGAGCTGTTTTTT. Amino acid sequence: CAISGLGLAANTGELFF. The chain uses TRBV10-3 and TRBJ2-2, with 8 bases fitting TRBD2. The trim removed 4 bases at V and 0 bases at J, leaving 7 bases unmatched. CDR1 ENHRY and CDR2 SYGVKD come from the germline V gene. This CDR3 contains 17 residues.

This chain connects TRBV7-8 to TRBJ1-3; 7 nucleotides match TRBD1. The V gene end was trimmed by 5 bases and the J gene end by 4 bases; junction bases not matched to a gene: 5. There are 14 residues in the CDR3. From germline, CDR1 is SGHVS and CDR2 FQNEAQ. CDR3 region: CASSGQDDGNTIYF. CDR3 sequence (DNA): TGTGCCAGCAGCGGACAGGATGACGGAAACACCATATATTTT.

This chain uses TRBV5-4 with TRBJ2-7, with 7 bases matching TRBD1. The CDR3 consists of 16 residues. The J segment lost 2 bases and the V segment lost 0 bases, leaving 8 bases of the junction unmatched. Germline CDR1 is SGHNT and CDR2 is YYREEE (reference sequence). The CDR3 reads CASSLDRDSRTYEQYF. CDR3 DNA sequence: TGTGCCAGCAGCTTGGACCGGGACAGCCGTACCTACGAGCAGTACTTC.

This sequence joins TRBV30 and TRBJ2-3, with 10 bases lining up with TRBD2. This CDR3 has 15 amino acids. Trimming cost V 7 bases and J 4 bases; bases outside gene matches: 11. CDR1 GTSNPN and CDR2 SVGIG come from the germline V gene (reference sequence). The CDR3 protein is CASSRPAGGADTQYF. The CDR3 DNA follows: TGTGCCTCCTCCCGACCAGCGGGAGGGGCAGATACGCAGTATTTT.

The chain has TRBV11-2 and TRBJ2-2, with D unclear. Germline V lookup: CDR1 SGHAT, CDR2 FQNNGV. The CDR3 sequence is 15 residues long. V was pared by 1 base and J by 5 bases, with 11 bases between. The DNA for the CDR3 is TGTGCCAGCAGCTTAGGCCCGTCCAGGACCGGGGAGCTGTTTTTT. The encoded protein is CASSLGPSRTGELFF.

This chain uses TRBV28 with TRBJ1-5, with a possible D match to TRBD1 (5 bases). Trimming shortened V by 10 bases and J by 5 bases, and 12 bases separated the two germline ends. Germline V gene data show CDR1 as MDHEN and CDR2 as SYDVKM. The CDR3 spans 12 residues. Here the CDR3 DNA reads TGTGCCACATCGGGACCGCATCAGCCCCAGCATTTT. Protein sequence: CATSGPHQPQHF.

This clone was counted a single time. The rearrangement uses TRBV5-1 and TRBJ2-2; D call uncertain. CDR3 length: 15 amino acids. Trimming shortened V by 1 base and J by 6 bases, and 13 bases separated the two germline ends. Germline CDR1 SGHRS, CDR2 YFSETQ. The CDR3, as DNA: TGCGCCAGCAGCTTGCAGTCCTCGATCTCCGGGGAGCTGTTTTTT. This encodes CASSLQSSISGELFF.

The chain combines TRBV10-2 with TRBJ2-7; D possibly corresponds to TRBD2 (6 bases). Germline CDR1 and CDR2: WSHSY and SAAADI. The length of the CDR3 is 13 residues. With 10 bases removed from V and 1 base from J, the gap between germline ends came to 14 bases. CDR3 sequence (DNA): TGCGCCACCGGGGGAAGGAGATCCTACGAGCAGTACTTC. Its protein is CATGGRRSYEQYF.

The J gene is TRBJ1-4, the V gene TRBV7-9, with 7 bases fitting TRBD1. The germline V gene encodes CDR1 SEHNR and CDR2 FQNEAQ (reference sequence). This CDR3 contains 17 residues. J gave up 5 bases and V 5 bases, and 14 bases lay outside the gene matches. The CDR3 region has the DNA TGTGCCAGCAGCGATCACGACAGGGAAGGTTCAAATGAAAAACTGTTTTTT. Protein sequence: CASSDHDREGSNEKLFF.

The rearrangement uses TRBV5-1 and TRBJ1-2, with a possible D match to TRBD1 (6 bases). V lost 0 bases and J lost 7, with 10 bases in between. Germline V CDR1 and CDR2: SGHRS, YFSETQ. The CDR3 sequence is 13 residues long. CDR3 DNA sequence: TGCGCCAGCAGCTTGGCACAGGGTATTGGCTACACCTTC. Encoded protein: CASSLAQGIGYTF.

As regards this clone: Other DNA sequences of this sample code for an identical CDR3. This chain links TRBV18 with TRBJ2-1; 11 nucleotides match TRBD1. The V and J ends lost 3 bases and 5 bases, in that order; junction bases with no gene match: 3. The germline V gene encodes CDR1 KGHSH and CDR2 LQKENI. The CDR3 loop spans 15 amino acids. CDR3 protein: CASSPGQGANNEQFF. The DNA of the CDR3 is TGTGCCAGCTCACCCGGACAGGGGGCCAACAATGAGCAGTTCTTC.

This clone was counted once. The CDR3 bases are TGTGCCAGCAGCGACAGGGACAGGGGGCCGTGGGAGCAGTACTTC. Its translation is CASSDRDRGPWEQYF. V and J are TRBV7-8 and TRBJ2-7; 12 bases agree with TRBD1. Trimming took 5 bases from V and 7 from J; bases not matched to a gene: 9. Germline CDR1 reads SGHVS; CDR2 reads FQNEAQ. The CDR3 sequence is 15 residues long.

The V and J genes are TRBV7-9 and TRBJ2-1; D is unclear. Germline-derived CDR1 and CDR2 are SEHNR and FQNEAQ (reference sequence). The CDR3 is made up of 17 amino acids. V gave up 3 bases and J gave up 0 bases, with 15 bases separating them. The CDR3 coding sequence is TGTGCCAGCAGCTTTACCCCGACCCATTCCTCCTACAATGAGCAGTTCTTC. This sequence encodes CASSFTPTHSSYNEQFF. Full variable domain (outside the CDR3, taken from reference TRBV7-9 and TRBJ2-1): DTGVSQNPRHKITKRGQNVTFRCDPISEHNRLYWYRQTLGQGPEFLTYFQNEAQLEKSRLLSDRFSAERPKGSFSTLEIQRTEQGDSAMYLCASSFTPTHSSYNEQFFGPGTRLTVL.

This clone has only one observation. The CDR3 loop reads CASSFPRGKLNTEAFF. For the CDR3, the DNA is TGTGCCAGCAGTTTCCCTAGGGGGAAACTAAACACTGAAGCTTTCTTT. This chain uses TRBV28 with TRBJ1-1; perhaps TRBD1 as D (6 bases). The CDR3 runs 16 residues. Trimming shortened V by 3 bases and J by 2 bases, and 16 bases separated the two germline ends. Germline CDR1 is MDHEN and CDR2 is SYDVKM.

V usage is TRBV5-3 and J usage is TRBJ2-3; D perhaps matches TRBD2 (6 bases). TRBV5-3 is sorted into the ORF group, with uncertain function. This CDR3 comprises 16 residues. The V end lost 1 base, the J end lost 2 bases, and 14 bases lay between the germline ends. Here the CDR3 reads CARSLQIAVFTDTQYF. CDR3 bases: TGTGCCAGAAGCTTGCAGATAGCGGTCTTCACAGATACGCAGTATTTT.

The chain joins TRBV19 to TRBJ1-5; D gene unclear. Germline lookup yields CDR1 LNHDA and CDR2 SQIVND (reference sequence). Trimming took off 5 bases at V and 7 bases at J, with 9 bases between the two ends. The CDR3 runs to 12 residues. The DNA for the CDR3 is TGTGCCAGTAGTTCTTTGAGGCAGCCCCAGCATTTT. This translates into CASSSLRQPQHF.

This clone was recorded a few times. CDR3 region: CASSPDTNYGYTF. The DNA of the CDR3 is TGTGCCAGCAGCCCTGACACTAACTATGGCTACACCTTC. V gene TRBV5-5 combines with J gene TRBJ1-2; unclear D gene. Germline-derived CDR1 and CDR2 are SGHKS and YYEKEE (reference sequence). V gave up 4 bases and J gave up 0 bases, with 7 bases separating them. The CDR3 covers 13 residues. Full variable domain (outside the CDR3, taken from reference TRBV5-5 and TRBJ1-2): DAGVTQSPTHLIKTRGQQVTLRCSPISGHKSVSWYQQVLGQGPQFIFQYYEKEERGRGNFPDRFSARQFPNYSSELNVNALLLGDSALYLCASSPDTNYGYTFGSGTRLTVV.

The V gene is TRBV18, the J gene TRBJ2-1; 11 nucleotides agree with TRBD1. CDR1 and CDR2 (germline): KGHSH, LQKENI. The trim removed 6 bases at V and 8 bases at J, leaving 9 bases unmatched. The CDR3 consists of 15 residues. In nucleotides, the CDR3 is TGTGCCAGCTCTCGTCGGACAGGGGGCTTGGATGAGCAGTTCTTC. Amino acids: CASSRRTGGLDEQFF.